In its sample, the clone carrying this T cell receptor (beta chain) was seen a few times. Its antigen is still unknown. 13 Jbeta primers and 60 Vbeta primers were used for the PCR. Repertoires were generated with immunoSEQ multiplex PCR, while TCRdb's copy carries only in-frame clones and drops some. The top ten hold around 0.1% of the sample, which has nearly 200,000 clones, 82% seen once. This specimen comes from a study of cytomegalovirus exposure and HLA in healthy donors. Study-level information: HLA-typed donors were the source of 82 million or so unique TCRs, which an early data release held. Study conclusions and caveats: Sequencing depth across donors, presence/absence analyses assumed, was roughly uniform. Productive status was seen about 87% or about 30% of the time for most TCR beta V segments in an earlier analysis.

There were likely unrecorded immune exposures, though donors were nominally healthy when sampled. The CDR3 is 16 amino acids. The ends lost 3 bases at V and 4 bases at J; junction bases unmatched: 11. The germline gives CDR1 SGDLS, CDR2 YYNGEE. The origin of this receptor is a boy aged 2 to 10 in good health and CMV-seronegative. The genes are TRBV9 and TRBJ2-7; 9 bases match TRBD1. Sequencing was performed on PBMCs. This CDR3 is CASSASPDRGFYEQYF. The CDR3 DNA reads as TGTGCCAGCAGCGCTTCCCCGGACAGGGGTTTTTACGAGCAGTACTTC.